The present T cell receptor (beta chain) was sequenced within a study of T cell changes during pregnancy in multiple sclerosis. The CDR3 spans 16 residues. Trimming stripped 5 bases from V and 1 base from J, with 17 bases between. Germline lookup yields CDR1 MNHEY and CDR2 SMNVEV (reference sequence). Assay used: immunoSEQ multiplex PCR; TCRdb lists only in-frame clones, some missing. The table has around 28,000 clones, 89% seen once. The sample consisted of CD4+ T cells from peripheral blood mononuclear cells, taken in the first trimester of pregnancy. The receptor comes from a female donor in good health, enrolled as a control in a pregnancy study. The gene calls are TRBV27 and TRBJ2-5; perhaps TRBD1 as D (7 bases). The CDR3 reads CASSTRGQNLQETQYF. The CDR3 DNA reads TGTGCCAGCAGTACGCGGGGACAGAATCTCCAAGAGACCCAGTACTTC.